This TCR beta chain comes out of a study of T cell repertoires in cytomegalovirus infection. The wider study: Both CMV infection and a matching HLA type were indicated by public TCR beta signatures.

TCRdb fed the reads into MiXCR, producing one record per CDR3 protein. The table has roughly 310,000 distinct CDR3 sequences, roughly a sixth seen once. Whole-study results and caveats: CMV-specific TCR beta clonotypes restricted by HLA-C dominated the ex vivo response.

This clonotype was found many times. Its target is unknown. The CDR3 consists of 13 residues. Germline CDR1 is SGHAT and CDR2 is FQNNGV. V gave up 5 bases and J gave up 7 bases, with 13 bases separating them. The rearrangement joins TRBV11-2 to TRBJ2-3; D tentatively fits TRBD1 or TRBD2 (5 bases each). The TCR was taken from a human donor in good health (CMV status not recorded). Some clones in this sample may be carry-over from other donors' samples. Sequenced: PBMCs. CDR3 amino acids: CASSGGPGNTQYF. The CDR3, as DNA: TGTGCCAGCAGCGGCGGGCCAGGGAATACGCAGTATTTT.